This T cell receptor (beta chain) was profiled in a study of T cells after posttransplantation cyclophosphamide. The protocol was immunoSEQ multiplex PCR, while the TCRdb copy is restricted to in-frame clones and leaves out a portion. The sample shows roughly 32,000 clones, over 80% of them seen only once. The naive gate required viable CD3+CD4+ or CD3+CD8+ cells with CCR7+CD45RA+CD45RO-CD95-CD27+CD28+ phenotype. Per the germline V gene, CDR1 is DFQATT and CDR2 is SNEGSKA (reference sequence). This CDR3 contains 8 residues. The V end lost 3 bases, the J end lost 15 bases, and 6 bases lay between the germline ends.

The sample consisted of naive CD4+ T cells sorted from PBMCs. The clonotype was recovered from a woman in her sixties in good health, CMV-negative, and a related stem cell transplant donor. The V gene is TRBV20-1, the J gene TRBJ2-4, with D maybe TRBD2 (5 bases). CDR3 bases: TGCAGTGCTAGTCGGGGGTACTTC. Translation gives CSASRGYF.